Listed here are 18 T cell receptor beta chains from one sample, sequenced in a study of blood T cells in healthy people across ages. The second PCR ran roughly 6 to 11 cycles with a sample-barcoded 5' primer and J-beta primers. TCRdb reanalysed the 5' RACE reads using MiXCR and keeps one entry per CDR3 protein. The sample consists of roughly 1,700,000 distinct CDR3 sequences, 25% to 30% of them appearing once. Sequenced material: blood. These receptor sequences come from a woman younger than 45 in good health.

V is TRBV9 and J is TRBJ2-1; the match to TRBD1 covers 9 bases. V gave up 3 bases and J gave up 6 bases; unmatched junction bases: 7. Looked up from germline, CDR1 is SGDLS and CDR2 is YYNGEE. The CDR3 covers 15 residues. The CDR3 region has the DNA TGTGCCAGCAGCGCGTGGGACAGGGTAGCCAATGAGCAGTTCTTC. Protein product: CASSAWDRVANEQFF. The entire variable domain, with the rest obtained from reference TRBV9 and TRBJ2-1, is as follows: DSGVTQTPKHLITATGQRVTLRCSPRSGDLSVYWYQQSLDQGLQFLIQYYNGEERAKGNILERFSAQQFPDLHSELNLSSLELGDSALYFCASSAWDRVANEQFFGPGTRLTVL.

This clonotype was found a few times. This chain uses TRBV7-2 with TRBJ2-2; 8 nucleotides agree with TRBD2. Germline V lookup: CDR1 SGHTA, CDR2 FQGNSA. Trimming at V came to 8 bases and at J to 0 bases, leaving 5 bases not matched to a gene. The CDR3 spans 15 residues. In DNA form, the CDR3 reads TGTGCCAGCCGGTCGGGACTAGCGAACACCGGGGAGCTGTTTTTT. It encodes CASRSGLANTGELFF. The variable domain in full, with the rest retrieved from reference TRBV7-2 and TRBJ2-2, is GAGVSQSPSNKVTEKGKDVELRCDPISGHTALYWYRQSLGQGLEFLIYFQGNSAPDKSGLPSDRFSAERTGGSVSTLTIQRTQQEDSAVYLCASRSGLANTGELFFGEGSRLTVL.

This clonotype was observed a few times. The CDR3 region has the DNA TGCGCCAGCAGCCCGCACCCAGGACTTGAAGCTTTCTTT. Translated, it gives CASSPHPGLEAFF. The rearrangement uses TRBV4-3 and TRBJ1-1; D call uncertain. Trimming stripped 4 bases from V and 7 bases from J, with 13 bases between. The CDR3 is made up of 13 amino acids. Germline CDR1 LGHNA, CDR2 YSLEER.

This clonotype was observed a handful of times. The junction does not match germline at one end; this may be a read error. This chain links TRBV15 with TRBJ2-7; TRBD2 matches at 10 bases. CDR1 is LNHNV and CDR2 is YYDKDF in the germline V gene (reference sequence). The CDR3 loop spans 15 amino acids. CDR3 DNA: TGTGCCGCCAGCAGTGGGCTAGCGGGAGCCTACGAGCAGTACTTC. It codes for CAASSGLAGAYEQYF. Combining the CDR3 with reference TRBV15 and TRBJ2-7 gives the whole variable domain DAMVIQNPRYQVTQFGKPVTLSCSQTLNHNVMYWYQQKSSQAPKLLFHYYDKDFNNEADTPDNFQSRRPNTSFCFLDIRSPGLGDTAMYLCAASSGLAGAYEQYFGPGTRLTVT.

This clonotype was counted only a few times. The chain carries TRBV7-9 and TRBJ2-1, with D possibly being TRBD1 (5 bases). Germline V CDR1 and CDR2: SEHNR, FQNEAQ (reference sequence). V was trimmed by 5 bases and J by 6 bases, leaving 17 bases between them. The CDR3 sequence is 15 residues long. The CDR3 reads CASSPSRQGINEQFF. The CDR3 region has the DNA TGTGCCAGCAGCCCCTCTCGTCAGGGTATCAATGAGCAGTTCTTC.

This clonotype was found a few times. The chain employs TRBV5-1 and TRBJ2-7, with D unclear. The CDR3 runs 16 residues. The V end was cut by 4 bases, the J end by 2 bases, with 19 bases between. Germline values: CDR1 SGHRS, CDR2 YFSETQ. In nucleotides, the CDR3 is TGCGCCAGCAGCCTAGGTACACGGGTTGGGACCTACGAGCAGTACTTC. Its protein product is CASSLGTRVGTYEQYF.

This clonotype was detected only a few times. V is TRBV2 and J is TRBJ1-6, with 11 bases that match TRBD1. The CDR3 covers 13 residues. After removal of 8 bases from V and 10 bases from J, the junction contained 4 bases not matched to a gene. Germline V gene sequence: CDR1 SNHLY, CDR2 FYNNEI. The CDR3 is CASLGQGASPLHF. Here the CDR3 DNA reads TGTGCCAGCTTAGGACAGGGGGCATCACCCCTCCACTTT.

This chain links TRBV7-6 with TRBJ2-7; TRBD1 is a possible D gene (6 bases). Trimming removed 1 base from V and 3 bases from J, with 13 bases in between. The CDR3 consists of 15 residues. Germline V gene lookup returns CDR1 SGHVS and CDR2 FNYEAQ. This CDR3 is CASSLESWGLYEQYF. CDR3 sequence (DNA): TGTGCCAGCAGCTTAGAGTCTTGGGGGCTCTACGAGCAGTACTTC.

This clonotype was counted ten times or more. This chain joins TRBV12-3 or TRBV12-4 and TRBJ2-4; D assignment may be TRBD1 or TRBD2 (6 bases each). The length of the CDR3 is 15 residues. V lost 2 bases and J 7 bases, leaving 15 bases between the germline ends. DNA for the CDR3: TGTGCCAGCAGTTTACATTTGGGGGGCGAGAACATTCAGTACTTC. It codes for CASSLHLGGENIQYF.

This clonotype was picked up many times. The CDR3 spells CSARDPGEQYF. In nucleotides, the CDR3 is TGCAGTGCTAGAGATCCAGGAGAGCAGTACTTC. This sequence joins TRBV20-1 and TRBJ2-7, with D hard to call. The CDR3 sequence is 11 residues long. Deletions cut 0 bases from V and 7 bases from J, with 7 bases between. Germline V gene lookup returns CDR1 DFQATT and CDR2 SNEGSKA (reference sequence).

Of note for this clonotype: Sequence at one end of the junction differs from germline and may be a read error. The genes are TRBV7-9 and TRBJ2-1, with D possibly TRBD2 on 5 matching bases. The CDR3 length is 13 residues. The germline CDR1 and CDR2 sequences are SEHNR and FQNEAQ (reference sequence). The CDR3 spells CASSLAGVSERFF. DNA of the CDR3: TGTGCCAGCAGCTTAGCCGGGGTTAGTGAGCGGTTCTTC.

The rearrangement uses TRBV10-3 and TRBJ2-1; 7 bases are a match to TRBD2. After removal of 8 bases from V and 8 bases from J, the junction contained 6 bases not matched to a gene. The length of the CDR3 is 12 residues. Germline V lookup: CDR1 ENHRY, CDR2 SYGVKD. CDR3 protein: CAIDMGRDEQFF. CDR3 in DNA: TGTGCCATCGATATGGGGAGGGATGAGCAGTTCTTC.

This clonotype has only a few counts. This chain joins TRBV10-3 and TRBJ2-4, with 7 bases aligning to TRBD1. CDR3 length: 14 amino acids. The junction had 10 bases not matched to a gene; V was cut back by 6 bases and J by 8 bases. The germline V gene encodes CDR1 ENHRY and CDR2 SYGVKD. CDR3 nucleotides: TGTGCCATCAGCCCTGGGGGACAGAATGACATTCAGTACTTC. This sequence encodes CAISPGGQNDIQYF.

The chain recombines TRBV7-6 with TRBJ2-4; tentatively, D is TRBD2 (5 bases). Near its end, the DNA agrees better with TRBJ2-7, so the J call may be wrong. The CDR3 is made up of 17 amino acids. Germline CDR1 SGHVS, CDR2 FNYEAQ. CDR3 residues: CASSLDSRTGGFYEQYF. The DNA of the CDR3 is TGTGCCAGCAGCTTAGATTCTAGGACTGGCGGGTTCTACGAGCAGTACTTC.

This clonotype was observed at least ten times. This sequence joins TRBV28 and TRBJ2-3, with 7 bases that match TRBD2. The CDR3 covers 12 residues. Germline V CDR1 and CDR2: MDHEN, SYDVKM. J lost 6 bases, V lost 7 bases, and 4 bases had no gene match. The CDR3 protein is CASTPGGDTQYF. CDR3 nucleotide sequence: TGTGCCAGCACCCCGGGAGGTGATACGCAGTATTTT.

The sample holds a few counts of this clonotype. CDR3 sequence (DNA): TGCAGTGCTAGAGATCAACTAGCGGATGAGCAGTTCTTC. This encodes CSARDQLADEQFF. The V and J genes are TRBV20-1 and TRBJ2-1, with 8 nucleotides matching TRBD2. The CDR3 runs to 13 residues. The germline CDR1 and CDR2 sequences are DFQATT and SNEGSKA (reference sequence). V was pared by 0 bases and J by 8 bases, with 3 bases of the junction left unmatched.

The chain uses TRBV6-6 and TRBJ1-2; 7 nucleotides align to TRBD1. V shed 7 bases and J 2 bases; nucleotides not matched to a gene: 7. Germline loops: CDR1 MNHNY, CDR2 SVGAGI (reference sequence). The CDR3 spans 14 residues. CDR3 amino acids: CASIPTQGNYGYTF. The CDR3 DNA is TGTGCCAGCATACCCACACAGGGGAACTATGGCTACACCTTC.

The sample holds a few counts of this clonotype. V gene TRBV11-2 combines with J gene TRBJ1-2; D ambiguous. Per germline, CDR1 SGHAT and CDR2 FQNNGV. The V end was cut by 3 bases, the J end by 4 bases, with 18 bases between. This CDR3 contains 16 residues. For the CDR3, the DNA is TGTGCCAGCAGCTTTTGGACGGATCCCCTTGGCTATGGCTACACCTTC. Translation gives CASSFWTDPLGYGYTF.